These 28 T cell receptor beta chains were sequenced from one sample in a study of cytomegalovirus exposure and HLA in healthy donors. The PCR contained 60 Vbeta and 13 Jbeta primers. Using immunoSEQ multiplex PCR, the repertoire was profiled, and TCRdb retains in-frame clones only, with some absent. The profile shows roughly 100,000 clones, 70% to 90% of them singletons. The source material was PBMCs. These receptor sequences come from a man aged 35 to 55 in good health and CMV-seronegative.

V usage is TRBV5-6 and J usage is TRBJ2-1; weak D call: TRBD2 (5 bases). Germline CDR1 SGHDT, CDR2 YYEEEE. The V and J ends lost 2 bases and 3 bases respectively, with 15 bases between them. This CDR3 is 16 amino acids long. The CDR3 loop is CASSFGGKRNYNEQFF. The CDR3 DNA reads TGTGCCAGCAGCTTCGGAGGAAAACGGAACTACAATGAGCAGTTCTTC.

This chain links TRBV19 with TRBJ2-1, with 10 bases that match TRBD1. J lost 6 bases, V lost 7 bases, and 9 bases had no gene match. Germline CDR1 is LNHDA and CDR2 is SQIVND (reference sequence). The CDR3 is made up of 15 amino acids. The CDR3 region is CASNPGQGFANEQFF. Written as DNA, the CDR3 is TGTGCCAGTAATCCGGGACAGGGGTTTGCCAATGAGCAGTTCTTC.

The CDR3 spells CASSLAGGYEQYF. CDR3 DNA: TGTGCCAGCAGCTTGGCGGGGGGCTACGAGCAGTACTTC. The V gene is TRBV7-9, the J gene TRBJ2-7; 8 bases map to TRBD2. The germline V gene has CDR1 SEHNR and CDR2 FQNEAQ (reference sequence). The V gene end was trimmed by 3 bases and the J gene end by 3 bases; junction bases not matched to a gene: 1. The CDR3 consists of 13 residues.

The chain recombines TRBV9 with TRBJ1-6, with 9 bases identical to TRBD1. After removal of 7 bases from V and 7 bases from J, the junction contained 0 bases not matched to a gene. Germline assignment: CDR1 SGDLS and CDR2 YYNGEE. This CDR3 contains 12 residues. For the CDR3, the DNA is TGTGCCAGCGGGACAGGGAATTCACCCCTCCACTTT. Translated: CASGTGNSPLHF. The variable domain in full, with the rest retrieved from reference TRBV9 and TRBJ1-6, is DSGVTQTPKHLITATGQRVTLRCSPRSGDLSVYWYQQSLDQGLQFLIQYYNGEERAKGNILERFSAQQFPDLHSELNLSSLELGDSALYFCASGTGNSPLHFGNGTRLTVT.

Only one count was recorded for this clone. This chain joins TRBV5-8 and TRBJ1-2; D perhaps matches TRBD1 (6 bases). The CDR3 is 16 residues long. Trimming removed 1 base from V and 4 bases from J, with 17 bases in between. CDR1 is SGHTS and CDR2 is YDEGEE in the germline V gene. The CDR3 protein is CASSLNYETGSYGYTF. DNA of the CDR3: TGTGCCAGCAGCTTGAATTATGAGACAGGCTCCTATGGCTACACCTTC. Together with reference TRBV5-8 and TRBJ1-2, the CDR3 gives the full variable domain: EAGVTQSPTHLIKTRGQQATLRCSPISGHTSVYWYQQALGLGLQFLLWYDEGEERNRGNFPPRFSGRQFPNYSSELNVNALELEDSALYLCASSLNYETGSYGYTFGSGTRLTVV.

The chain links TRBV30 to TRBJ1-5; D not resolved. Germline V gene sequence: CDR1 GTSNPN, CDR2 SVGIG (reference sequence). The CDR3 contains 15 residues. V lost 3 bases and J lost 1, with 13 bases in between. The chain's CDR3 is CAWSVSPRSNQPQHF. CDR3 nucleotides: TGTGCCTGGAGCGTCTCCCCCAGGAGCAATCAGCCCCAGCATTTT.

V usage is TRBV5-1 and J usage is TRBJ2-3; D not certain. Germline V gene sequence: CDR1 SGHRS, CDR2 YFSETQ. The CDR3 consists of 14 residues. The ends were cut back, 2 bases at V and 2 bases at J, with 9 bases in the middle. The DNA of the CDR3 is TGCGCCAGCAGCTTAGGCGGCAACACAGATACGCAGTATTTT. It yields the protein CASSLGGNTDTQYF. The variable domain in full, with the rest retrieved from reference TRBV5-1 and TRBJ2-3, is KAGVTQTPRYLIKTRGQQVTLSCSPISGHRSVSWYQQTPGQGLQFLFEYFSETQRNKGNFPGRFSGRQFSNSRSEMNVSTLELGDSALYLCASSLGGNTDTQYFGPGTRLTVL.

This clone appeared a few times. V gene TRBV5-1 combines with J gene TRBJ2-1; TRBD2 might be the D (6 bases). The germline V gene encodes CDR1 SGHRS and CDR2 YFSETQ. The CDR3 has 15 amino acids. The ends were cut back, 1 base at V and 0 bases at J, with 8 bases in the middle. CDR3 region: CASSLYGSSYNEQFF. For the CDR3, the DNA is TGCGCCAGCAGCTTGTACGGGAGCTCCTACAATGAGCAGTTCTTC. The full variable domain, in which reference TRBV5-1 and TRBJ2-1 provide the parts outside the CDR3, is KAGVTQTPRYLIKTRGQQVTLSCSPISGHRSVSWYQQTPGQGLQFLFEYFSETQRNKGNFPGRFSGRQFSNSRSEMNVSTLELGDSALYLCASSLYGSSYNEQFFGPGTRLTVL.

CDR3 protein: CASSLPPRGAKRHYGYTF. The CDR3, as DNA: TGCGCCAGCAGCCTACCACCCCGGGGGGCCAAACGGCACTATGGCTACACCTTC. V gene TRBV4-1 combines with J gene TRBJ1-2; the D gene is possibly TRBD1 (6 bases). Looked up from germline, CDR1 is MGHRA and CDR2 is YSYEKL. This CDR3 contains 18 residues. The ends were cut back, 4 bases at V and 3 bases at J, with 24 bases in the middle.

This clone was seen more than once but under ten times. The rearrangement joins TRBV2 to TRBJ1-1; tentative D call: TRBD1 (6 bases). With 3 bases removed from V and 5 bases from J, the gap between germline ends came to 10 bases. Germline lookup yields CDR1 SNHLY and CDR2 FYNNEI. The CDR3 extends over 13 amino acids. DNA of the CDR3: TGTGCCAGCAGTGAGGGGGCCGGGACTGAAGCTTTCTTT. Protein: CASSEGAGTEAFF.

V and J are TRBV18 and TRBJ1-1; 8 bases are a match to TRBD1. CDR1 and CDR2 from the germline V gene are KGHSH and LQKENI. V was clipped by 3 bases and J by 1 base; unmatched bases: 4. The CDR3 totals 15 residues. CDR3 bases: TGTGCCAGCTCACCTTCAGGGGGCCGGAACACTGAAGCTTTCTTT. It specifies CASSPSGGRNTEAFF.

The J gene is TRBJ2-7, the V gene TRBV7-2, with D possibly being TRBD1 (5 bases). The CDR3 has 13 amino acids. Trimming shortened V by 4 bases and J by 6 bases, and 13 bases separated the two germline ends. The germline CDR1 and CDR2 sequences are SGHTA and FQGNSA. The CDR3, as DNA: TGTGCCAGCAGCTCACAGGCACAGTGCGAGCAGTACTTC. Residues: CASSSQAQCEQYF.

On this clone itself: Sequence at one end of the junction differs from germline and may be a read error. This sample includes further DNA sequences coding for the same CDR3. The chain is built from TRBV5-1 and TRBJ1-2; tentatively, D is TRBD1 (5 bases). The CDR3 is 13 residues long. Germline values: CDR1 SGHRS, CDR2 YFSETQ. The CDR3 region has the DNA TGCGCCAGTAGCTTTCCAGGGTCGGATGGCTACACCTTC. Its protein product is CASSFPGSDGYTF.

This chain uses TRBV6-4 with TRBJ2-3; tentatively, D is TRBD2 (6 bases). The CDR3 consists of 15 residues. Germline CDR1 MRHNA, CDR2 SNTAGT. Trimming took 0 bases from V and 6 from J, leaving 13 bases between them. CDR3 loop: CASSDSPGDFDTQYF. CDR3 sequence (DNA): TGTGCCAGCAGTGACTCGCCGGGGGATTTCGATACGCAGTATTTT.

This clone came up a few times. This chain joins TRBV5-1 and TRBJ2-7; the match to TRBD2 covers 7 bases. Losses at the gene ends were 6 bases for V and 4 bases for J; bases not matched to a gene: 16. Germline V lookup: CDR1 SGHRS, CDR2 YFSETQ. The CDR3 is 16 amino acids. CDR3 sequence: CASTLGGGALAYEQYF. The DNA of the CDR3 is TGCGCCAGCACCCTGGGGGGGGGAGCCCTCGCGTACGAGCAGTACTTC. Together with reference TRBV5-1 and TRBJ2-7, the CDR3 gives the full variable domain: KAGVTQTPRYLIKTRGQQVTLSCSPISGHRSVSWYQQTPGQGLQFLFEYFSETQRNKGNFPGRFSGRQFSNSRSEMNVSTLELGDSALYLCASTLGGGALAYEQYFGPGTRLTVT.

The chain employs TRBV15 and TRBJ2-7; possible D gene TRBD1, 6 bases. CDR3 length equals 12 residues. Germline CDR1 LNHNV, CDR2 YYDKDF (reference sequence). The germline V and J ends were trimmed by 5 bases and 4 bases, with 9 bases remaining between them. The chain's CDR3 is CATSGTGYEQYF. The CDR3 DNA sequence: TGTGCCACCAGCGGAACAGGGTACGAGCAGTACTTC.

The chain links TRBV29-1 to TRBJ2-5; TRBD2 agrees at 9 bases. The DNA end is more similar to TRBJ2-7, so the J call may be wrong. The germline V gene has CDR1 SQVTM and CDR2 ANQGSEA. This CDR3 contains 15 residues. CDR3 bases: TGCAGCGCCGTCCGAAGGGCGGGGGGGTCCTACGAGCAGTACTTC. It yields the protein CSAVRRAGGSYEQYF.

This clone turned up a few times. The V call is TRBV15, the J call TRBJ2-5; TRBD2 aligns across 11 bases. V shed 3 bases, J shed 2 bases, and the junction held 5 bases outside the gene matches. The germline gives CDR1 LNHNV, CDR2 YYDKDF (reference sequence). This CDR3 has 16 amino acids. The CDR3 reads CATSRGLAGGQETQYF. CDR3 in DNA: TGTGCCACCAGCAGGGGGCTAGCGGGGGGACAAGAGACCCAGTACTTC.

The chain links TRBV19 to TRBJ2-7; TRBD2 matches 7 bases. Per germline, CDR1 LNHDA and CDR2 SQIVND (reference sequence). CDR3 length: 15 amino acids. The junction had 10 bases not matched to a gene; V was cut back by 1 base and J by 7 bases. This CDR3 is CASSIGEGAGWEQYF. DNA for the CDR3: TGTGCCAGTAGTATAGGGGAGGGTGCTGGATGGGAGCAGTACTTC.

This chain joins TRBV6-5 and TRBJ2-7; D gene uncertain. In germline, CDR1 is MNHEY, CDR2 SVGAGI. V gave up 2 bases and J gave up 4 bases, with 15 bases separating them. The CDR3 has 15 amino acids. The CDR3 sequence is CASSYQASSRYEQYF. The CDR3 nucleotides are TGTGCCAGCAGTTACCAAGCGAGCTCAAGGTACGAGCAGTACTTC.

The rearrangement joins TRBV13 to TRBJ2-2, with TRBD1 matching over 12 bases. The germline V gene has CDR1 PRHDT and CDR2 FYEKMQ (reference sequence). The CDR3 consists of 17 residues. Trimming cost V 8 bases and J 3 bases; bases outside gene matches: 10. The CDR3 spells CASSGQGAHSDTGELFF. DNA of the CDR3: TGTGCCAGCTCGGGACAGGGGGCGCATTCGGACACCGGGGAGCTGTTTTTT.

The chain couples TRBV30 to TRBJ1-5; tentative D call: TRBD1 (6 bases). V lost 5 bases and J lost 6, with 20 bases in between. CDR1 is GTSNPN and CDR2 is SVGIG in the germline V gene (reference sequence). The CDR3 consists of 15 residues. CDR3 region: CAWAGGGAFGQPQHF. CDR3 bases: TGTGCCTGGGCCGGTGGGGGGGCGTTCGGTCAGCCCCAGCATTTT.

In nucleotides, the CDR3 is TGTGCCAGCAGCTTACTAGCGGGGACTTTCACAGATACGCAGTATTTT. It yields the protein CASSLLAGTFTDTQYF. The rearrangement links TRBV11-2 to TRBJ2-3, with 9 bases fitting TRBD2. CDR1 SGHAT and CDR2 FQNNGV come from the germline V gene. The CDR3 is 16 residues long. Unmatched junction bases numbered 5, after V lost 2 bases and J lost 2 bases. Full variable domain (outside the CDR3, taken from reference TRBV11-2 and TRBJ2-3): EAGVAQSPRYKIIEKRQSVAFWCNPISGHATLYWYQQILGQGPKLLIQFQNNGVVDDSQLPKDRFSAERLKGVDSTLKIQPAKLEDSAVYLCASSLLAGTFTDTQYFGPGTRLTVL.

The V gene is TRBV12-5, the J gene TRBJ1-1; D is undetermined. Germline values: CDR1 LGHNT, CDR2 FRNRAP. V lost 3 bases, J lost 0 bases, and 5 bases lay in between. The CDR3 covers 13 residues. CDR3 bases: TGTGCTAGTGGTTTTAATGTGAACACTGAAGCTTTCTTT. This translates into CASGFNVNTEAFF.

The genes are TRBV9 and TRBJ1-2; possibly TRBD1 for D (5 bases). Trimming stripped 4 bases from V and 2 bases from J, with 9 bases between. In germline, CDR1 is SGDLS, CDR2 YYNGEE. CDR3 length: 13 amino acids. The CDR3 spells CASSPDRNYGYTF. In nucleotides, the CDR3 is TGTGCCAGCAGCCCTGACAGAAACTATGGCTACACCTTC.

The gene calls are TRBV4-1 and TRBJ2-3, with 9 bases lining up with TRBD2. CDR3 length equals 16 residues. The germline gives CDR1 MGHRA, CDR2 YSYEKL. With 0 bases clipped from V and 4 bases from J, the junction kept 5 bases outside the gene matches. The CDR3 spells CASSQDRGGAADTQYF. As DNA, the CDR3 is TGCGCCAGCAGCCAAGATCGCGGGGGGGCGGCAGATACGCAGTATTTT.

The rearrangement joins TRBV6-5 to TRBJ2-7, with 7 positions matching TRBD2. Germline V CDR1 and CDR2: MNHEY, SVGAGI. The CDR3 spans 15 residues. V shed 5 bases and J 4 bases; nucleotides not matched to a gene: 11. CDR3: CASSPPGRGVYEQYF. The CDR3 nucleotides read TGTGCCAGCAGTCCCCCGGGACGGGGGGTATACGAGCAGTACTTC.

The chain couples TRBV9 to TRBJ1-5, with unresolved D. Germline CDR1 reads SGDLS; CDR2 reads YYNGEE. Trimming stripped 0 bases from V and 4 bases from J, with 8 bases between. The CDR3 sequence is 14 residues long. The CDR3 DNA follows: TGTGCCAGCAGCGTAGACTGGAGTAATCAGCCCCAGCATTTT. Amino acid sequence: CASSVDWSNQPQHF.